This TCR beta chain was captured by sequencing in a study of Tregs in tolerant kidney transplant recipients. The study, taken as a whole, reports: Donor-specific Treg expansion exceeded global Treg expansion in tolerant patients, suggesting antigen drive. Changing PCR primers prevented nucleotide comparison between some patients' samples.

Unstimulated regulatory T cells (CD4+CD25+CD127-), CD4+CD25- non-regulatory cells, CD4 and CD8 cells were FACS-sorted from thawed PBMCs. This CDR3 comprises 15 residues. Trimming took 4 bases from V and 1 from J, leaving 11 bases between them. CDR1 is MRHNA and CDR2 is SNTAGT in the germline V gene. Libraries were prepared by immunoSEQ multiplex PCR; TCRdb keeps only in-frame clonotypes and omits some of them. Among 60,000 to 65,000 clones listed, 95% to 98% were seen once. This clone was observed once. Its antigen is not identified. The J gene is TRBJ2-1, the V gene TRBV6-4; D is possibly TRBD1 (5 bases). The specimen comprised Tregs from blood, sampled before the transplant. The sequence was collected from a human donor who received a combined kidney and bone marrow transplant. The CDR3 is CASSVQGGSYNEQFF. CDR3 nucleotide sequence: TGTGCCAGCAGTGTCCAGGGTGGGTCCTACAATGAGCAGTTCTTC.